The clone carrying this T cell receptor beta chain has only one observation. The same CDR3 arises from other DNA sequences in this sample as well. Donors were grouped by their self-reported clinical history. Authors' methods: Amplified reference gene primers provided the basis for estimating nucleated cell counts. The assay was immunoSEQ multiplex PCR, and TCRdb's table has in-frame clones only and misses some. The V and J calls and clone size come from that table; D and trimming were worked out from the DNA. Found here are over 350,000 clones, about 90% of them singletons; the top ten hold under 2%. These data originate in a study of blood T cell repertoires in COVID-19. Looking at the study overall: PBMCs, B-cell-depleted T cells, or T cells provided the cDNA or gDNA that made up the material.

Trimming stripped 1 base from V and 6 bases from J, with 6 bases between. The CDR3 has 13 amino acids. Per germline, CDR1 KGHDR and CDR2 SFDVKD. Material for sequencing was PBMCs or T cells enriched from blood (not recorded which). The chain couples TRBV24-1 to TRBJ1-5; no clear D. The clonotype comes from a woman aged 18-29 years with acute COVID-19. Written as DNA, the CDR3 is TGTGCCACCAGTGATTTACGGGGTCAGCCCCAGCATTTT. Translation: CATSDLRGQPQHF.